Shown below are 30 T cell receptor beta chains from a single sample sequenced in a study of CD8+ T cells in alopecia areata. Following extraction, RNA underwent reverse transcription to cDNA, which served as the sequencing template. The table came from immunoSEQ multiplex PCR; TCRdb's copy has only in-frame clones and leaves some out. Altogether about 110,000 clones were found in the sample, and no singletons occur. The material sequenced was lesional skin. The source is a C3H/HeJ mouse with alopecia areata. These mice share the MHC haplotype H2-k.

A few counts support this clone. Here the gene names and germline are mouse. The read gets to within 4 residues of the CDR3 end, and the germline J gene fills in the rest. The rearrangement links TRBV13-1 to TRBJ2-7; D remains unclear. The CDR3 covers 13 residues. Germline CDR1 reads NSHNY; CDR2 reads SYGAGN. V shed 7 bases and J shed 0 bases, with 11 bases lying between them. The CDR3 bases that were read are TGTGCCAGCGCCCCAGGAAGCTCCTAT. The encoded protein is CASAPGSSY. From start to end, the CDR3 is CASAPGSSYEQYF.

This clone was counted a few times. The TCRdb protein and the DNA translation do not line up at residue 12; the protein shown here was made by translating the DNA. Gene names refer to mouse genes. The CDR3 bases that were read are TGTGCCAGCAGTGACGGGACAAAAATTAATTCGCCC. Translating gives CASSDGTKINSP. The CDR3 in its entirety is CASSDGTKINSPLYF. V and J are TRBV13-3 and TRBJ1-6; tentatively, D is TRBD1 (6 bases). The read comes to an end 3 residues before the CDR3 does, leaving the germline J gene to fill in the end. TRBJ1-6 is recorded as an ORF, its role being uncertain. Germline V gene data show CDR1 as NNHDY and CDR2 as SYVADS. Trimming took off 2 bases at V and 6 bases at J, with 12 bases between the two ends. This CDR3 is built from 15 residues.

Details on this clone: The listed genes are named as in mouse. The CDR3 goes on 4 residues after the read ends, and that part is filled in from the germline J gene. The V call is TRBV13-3, the J call TRBJ2-7; 10 bases agree with TRBD2. CDR1 is NNHDY, CDR2 SYVADS, per germline. This CDR3 contains 14 residues. The CDR3 here is CASSTGTGVYEQYF. CDR3 bases read: TGTGCCAGCAGTACTGGGACTGGGGTTTAT.

In its sample, this clone was seen a few times. Here the gene names and germline are mouse. The DNA ends 4 residues before the CDR3 does, and the rest of the CDR3 is filled in from the germline J gene. The J gene is TRBJ2-7, the V gene TRBV5; no reliable D call. The CDR3 sequence is 13 residues long. CDR1 and CDR2 from the germline V gene are LGHNA and YNLKQL (reference sequence). The CDR3 is CASSQDETYEQYF. The sequenced part of the CDR3 DNA is TGTGCCAGCAGCCAAGATGAGACATAT.

Concerning this clone: Gene names are mouse gene names. The sequenced fragment ends 4 residues before the CDR3 boundary, so the rest is inferred from the germline J gene. This chain joins TRBV13-1 and TRBJ1-1, with D perhaps matching TRBD1 (5 bases). Looked up from germline, CDR1 is NSHNY and CDR2 is SYGAGN. This CDR3 spans 11 amino acids. The sequenced CDR3 bases are TGTGCCAGCAGCCAAGACAGA. Protein: CASSQDR. The CDR3 in its entirety is CASSQDREVFF.

Worth noting for this clone: Here the gene names and germline are mouse. The read finishes 4 residues shy of the CDR3 end, and the germline J gene is used to complete it. The chain recombines TRBV13-3 with TRBJ2-4; 8 bases fit TRBD1. The CDR3 contains 16 residues. V shed 2 bases and J 0 bases; nucleotides not matched to a gene: 5. Germline CDR1 NNHDY, CDR2 SYVADS. Here the CDR3 reads CASSEAQGASQNTLYF. The covered CDR3 bases are TGTGCCAGCAGTGAGGCGCAGGGGGCTAGTCAAAAC.

This clone was detected a few times. Gene names and germline refer to mouse. The sequence runs out 4 residues before the end of the CDR3; the remainder is reconstructed from the germline J gene. V usage is TRBV13-3 and J usage is TRBJ2-3; a weak D match, TRBD1 (6 bases). The germline gives CDR1 NNHDY, CDR2 SYVADS. CDR3 length: 13 residues. CDR3 DNA, as far as it was read: TGTGCCAGCAGTGATGGGGACATAGAA. This encodes CASSDGDIE. The whole CDR3 protein reads CASSDGDIETLYF.

In regard to this clone: Gene names are mouse gene names. Read coverage stops 4 residues before the CDR3 terminus; the germline J gene supplies the remainder. The V gene is TRBV13-1, the J gene TRBJ2-2, with a tentative D call TRBD2 (6 bases). The V end lost 0 bases, the J end lost 0 bases, and 12 bases lay between the germline ends. The CDR3 covers 17 residues. The germline CDR1 and CDR2 sequences are NSHNY and SYGAGN. CDR3 protein: CASSDAGGHANTGQLYF. The sequenced CDR3 bases are TGTGCCAGCAGTGATGCGGGGGGTCATGCAAACACCGGG.

This clone was seen only a few times. At residue 13, the TCRdb protein and translated DNA are inconsistent; the protein given comes from the DNA. The genes are named according to mouse. The CDR3 end lies 3 residues beyond the end of the read and is filled in from the germline J gene. The rearrangement joins TRBV1 to TRBJ1-3; D ambiguous. V was clipped by 1 base and J by 0 bases, with 10 bases between them. The CDR3 consists of 16 residues. Per germline, CDR1 NSQYPW and CDR2 LRSPGD (reference sequence). The sequenced CDR3 bases are TGCACCTGCAGTGCAGTATCACAAAATTCTGGAAATACG. This encodes CTCSAVSQNSGNT. The whole CDR3 is CTCSAVSQNSGNTLYF.

As to this clone: The gene names given are mouse names. The CDR3 goes on 4 residues after the read ends, and that part is filled in from the germline J gene. The rearrangement uses TRBV19 and TRBJ1-1, with D possibly matching TRBD1 (6 bases). CDR1 and CDR2 (germline): FNHDT, SITEND (reference sequence). Trimming took 3 bases from V and 3 from J, leaving 9 bases between them. The CDR3 has 13 residues. Partial CDR3 DNA: TGTGCCAGCAGTAGACAGGTCGACACA. Residues: CASSRQVDT. The full CDR3 is CASSRQVDTEVFF. Full variable domain (rest looked up from reference TRBV19 and TRBJ1-1): GGIITQTPKFLIGQEGQKLTLKCQQNFNHDTMYWYRQDSGKGLRLIYYSITENDLQKGDLSEGYDASREKKSSFSLTVTSAQKNEMAVFLCASSRQVDTEVFFGKGTRLTVV.

This clone was counted between two and nine times. Genes and germline come from the mouse. The read is 4 residues too short to cover the CDR3 end, so that end is filled in from the germline J gene. This chain links TRBV13-3 with TRBJ2-4; 8 bases are shared with TRBD1. Germline CDR1 is NNHDY and CDR2 is SYVADS. V gave up 1 base and J gave up 0 bases; unmatched junction bases: 10. The CDR3 runs to 18 residues. The CDR3 region is CASSDPRTGMESQNTLYF. The CDR3 DNA, read in part, is TGTGCCAGCAGTGATCCGAGGACAGGGATGGAAAGTCAAAAC. Based on the CDR3 plus reference TRBV13-3 and TRBJ2-4, the full variable domain is EAAVTQSPRSKVAVTGGKVTLSCHQTNNHDYMYWYRQDTGHGLRLIHYSYVADSTEKGDIPDGYKASRPSQENFSLILELASLSQTAVYFCASSDPRTGMESQNTLYFGAGTRLSVL.

In this sample, this clone turned up a few times. Germline and genes here are mouse. The read is 4 residues too short to cover the CDR3 end, so that end is filled in from the germline J gene. The rearrangement uses TRBV19 and TRBJ2-7; the match to TRBD2 covers 10 bases. The CDR3 sequence is 12 residues long. Germline CDR1 is FNHDT and CDR2 is SITEND (reference sequence). This CDR3 is CASGTGEYEQYF. Incomplete CDR3 DNA: TGTGCCAGCGGGACTGGGGAATAT.

This clone was found a few times. Gene names are the mouse ones. The sequenced part of the CDR3 DNA is TGCACCTGCAGTGCAACCGGGACAAGGCCCACCGGG. This codes for CTCSATGTRPTG. The CDR3 reads in full as CTCSATGTRPTGQLYF. This chain connects TRBV1 to TRBJ2-2; D may be TRBD1 (6 bases). Sequencing ends 4 residues short of the CDR3 end; the germline J gene provides the rest. CDR3 length: 16 amino acids. The V and J ends lost 2 bases and 4 bases respectively, with 14 bases between them. Germline-derived CDR1 and CDR2 are NSQYPW and LRSPGD (reference sequence).

Comments on this clone: Mouse gene names and germline throughout. The sequence runs out 4 residues before the end of the CDR3; the remainder is reconstructed from the germline J gene. The rearrangement joins TRBV1 to TRBJ2-1, with 7 bases aligning to TRBD2. Trimming removed 1 base from V and 1 base from J; junction bases left unmatched: 4. Germline V gives CDR1 NSQYPW, CDR2 LRSPGD (reference sequence). The CDR3 has 16 residues. Partial CDR3 DNA: TGCACCTGCAGTGCAGTGCCTGGGGGAAACTATGCT. The encoded protein is CTCSAVPGGNYA. The whole CDR3 is CTCSAVPGGNYAEQFF.

A remark on this clone: The gene symbols are mouse symbols. The read finishes 4 residues shy of the CDR3 end, and the germline J gene is used to complete it. The identical CDR3 is also encoded by other nucleotide sequences in the sample. This chain links TRBV1 with TRBJ1-4, with 7 bases fitting TRBD1. The CDR3 runs 15 residues. From germline, CDR1 is NSQYPW and CDR2 LRSPGD (reference sequence). Trimming cost V 3 bases and J 6 bases; bases outside gene matches: 7. The CDR3 loop is CTCSARDRGDERLFF. The sequenced part of the CDR3 DNA is TGCACCTGCAGTGCGCGGGACAGAGGGGACGAA.

Notes on this clone: Mouse gene names and germline throughout. Partial CDR3 DNA: TGCACCTGCAGTGCAGAGGGGTGGCAAGAC. Its translation is CTCSAEGWQD. The entire CDR3 is CTCSAEGWQDTQYF. The chain has TRBV1 and TRBJ2-5, with D uncertain. The CDR3 end lies 4 residues beyond the end of the read and is filled in from the germline J gene. The CDR3 sequence is 14 residues long. Trimming removed 0 bases at V and 3 bases at J, with 7 bases between. Looked up from germline, CDR1 is NSQYPW and CDR2 is LRSPGD (reference sequence).

This clone was detected only a few times. The gene symbols are mouse symbols. CDR3 region: CTCSAGLGGRVQDTQYF. The sequenced CDR3 bases are TGCACCTGCAGTGCAGGACTGGGGGGGCGGGTCCAAGAC. The genes are TRBV1 and TRBJ2-5; 12 bases agree with TRBD2. The CDR3 end lies 4 residues beyond the end of the read and is filled in from the germline J gene. This CDR3 contains 17 residues. Germline assignment: CDR1 NSQYPW and CDR2 LRSPGD (reference sequence). V shed 1 base, J shed 2 bases, and the junction held 4 bases outside the gene matches.

This clone was seen a few times. Genes here carry mouse names. The read terminates 4 residues before the CDR3 end, so the remaining end is supplied by the germline J gene. V and J are TRBV13-3 and TRBJ1-2, with D possibly TRBD1 on 5 matching bases. Germline V lookup: CDR1 NNHDY, CDR2 SYVADS. The CDR3 consists of 12 residues. The CDR3 is CASSDQGPDYTF. CDR3 DNA (partial): TGTGCCAGCAGTGACCAGGGCCCC.

This clone has a handful of counts. The gene symbols are mouse symbols. The read comes to an end 4 residues before the CDR3 does, leaving the germline J gene to fill in the end. The V and J genes are TRBV5 and TRBJ1-1; 11 bases are a match to TRBD1. The germline gives CDR1 LGHNA, CDR2 YNLKQL (reference sequence). Unmatched junction bases numbered 1, after V lost 0 bases and J lost 4 bases. This CDR3 has 15 residues. CDR3 bases read: TGTGCCAGCAGCCAAGACGGGACAGGGGGCACA. Translation: CASSQDGTGGT. The full CDR3 sequence reads CASSQDGTGGTEVFF.

This clone was observed a handful of times. The listed genes are named as in mouse. The read is 4 residues too short to cover the CDR3 end, so that end is filled in from the germline J gene. This chain joins TRBV1 and TRBJ2-3; TRBD2 aligns across 10 bases. The trim removed 2 bases at V and 3 bases at J, leaving 2 bases unmatched. The CDR3 runs to 15 residues. In germline, CDR1 is NSQYPW, CDR2 LRSPGD (reference sequence). The covered CDR3 bases are TGCACCTGCAGTGCACCGGACTGGGGGGCAGAA. Translating gives CTCSAPDWGAE. The whole CDR3 sequence is CTCSAPDWGAETLYF. The full variable domain, completed using reference TRBV1 and TRBJ2-3, is VTLLEQNPRWRLVPRGQAVNLRCILKNSQYPWMSWYQQDLQKQLQWLFTLRSPGDKEVKSLPGADYLATRVTDTELRLQVANMSQGRTLYCTCSAPDWGAETLYFGSGTRLTVL.

In its sample, this clone was seen many times. The TCRdb protein and the DNA translation do not line up at residue 13; the protein shown here was made by translating the DNA. Genes here carry mouse names. Read coverage stops 3 residues before the CDR3 terminus; the germline J gene supplies the remainder. The V and J genes are TRBV13-3 and TRBJ1-3, with D perhaps matching TRBD1 (6 bases). V lost 1 base and J lost 0, with 11 bases in between. Germline V lookup: CDR1 NNHDY, CDR2 SYVADS. The CDR3 runs 16 residues. CDR3 protein: CASSDRDTTSGNTLYF. The sequenced CDR3 bases are TGTGCCAGCAGTGATAGGGACACCACTTCTGGAAATACG.

Remarks on this clone: Gene names refer to mouse genes. The read comes to an end 4 residues before the CDR3 does, leaving the germline J gene to fill in the end. J is TRBJ2-5 and V is TRBV13-3, with D possibly TRBD1 on 6 matching bases. This CDR3 spans 14 amino acids. Per the germline V gene, CDR1 is NNHDY and CDR2 is SYVADS. The germline V and J ends were trimmed by 5 bases and 0 bases, with 10 bases remaining between them. CDR3 sequence: CASSRQVNQDTQYF. CDR3 DNA (partial): TGTGCCAGCAGCCGACAGGTCAACCAAGAC. Combining the CDR3 with reference TRBV13-3 and TRBJ2-5 gives the whole variable domain EAAVTQSPRSKVAVTGGKVTLSCHQTNNHDYMYWYRQDTGHGLRLIHYSYVADSTEKGDIPDGYKASRPSQENFSLILELASLSQTAVYFCASSRQVNQDTQYFGPGTRLLVL.

This clone was observed a handful of times. Gene and germline names: mouse. The CDR3 end falls 4 residues outside the read, so it is completed with the germline J gene. The J gene is TRBJ1-4, the V gene TRBV13-3; D remains ambiguous. Germline values: CDR1 NNHDY, CDR2 SYVADS. The CDR3 has 12 amino acids. The germline V and J ends were trimmed by 4 bases and 5 bases, with 6 bases remaining between them. The CDR3 here is CASSTENERLFF. Partial CDR3 DNA: TGTGCCAGCAGTACAGAAAACGAA. Full variable domain (rest looked up from reference TRBV13-3 and TRBJ1-4): EAAVTQSPRSKVAVTGGKVTLSCHQTNNHDYMYWYRQDTGHGLRLIHYSYVADSTEKGDIPDGYKASRPSQENFSLILELASLSQTAVYFCASSTENERLFFGHGTKLSVL.

There are a few counts of this clone. The germline and genes are mouse ones. Sequencing ends 4 residues short of the CDR3 end; the germline J gene provides the rest. The sample carries other DNA sequences with the same CDR3. The chain has TRBV13-3 and TRBJ2-7, with 8 bases identical to TRBD2. The CDR3 runs 13 residues. Germline V gene data show CDR1 as NNHDY and CDR2 as SYVADS. The sequenced part of the CDR3 DNA is TGTGCCAGCAGTGCAGGGACTGGATAT. Translated: CASSAGTGY. The full CDR3 is CASSAGTGYEQYF.

In the case of this clone: Mouse gene names and germline throughout. The sequenced fragment ends 4 residues before the CDR3 boundary, so the rest is inferred from the germline J gene. The chain employs TRBV13-3 and TRBJ2-1; 8 bases line up with TRBD2. The germline CDR1 and CDR2 sequences are NNHDY and SYVADS. The CDR3 loop spans 15 amino acids. The CDR3 sequence: CASRETGGGGAEQFF. The sequenced CDR3 bases are TGTGCCAGCAGGGAAACTGGGGGAGGAGGGGCT.

This clone was picked up a small number of times. Gene names and germline match the mouse. From the germline J gene comes the end of the CDR3, since the read stops 4 residues before it. J is TRBJ2-4 and V is TRBV13-3; 10 bases align to TRBD2. Looked up from germline, CDR1 is NNHDY and CDR2 is SYVADS. This CDR3 spans 13 amino acids. CDR3: CASRVGLGNTLYF. The CDR3 DNA, read in part, is TGTGCCAGCAGGGTGGGACTGGGGAAC.

This clone came up many times. These gene names are mouse names. The CDR3 is cut off 4 residues early in the read; its end comes from the germline J gene. V usage is TRBV13-3 and J usage is TRBJ2-7; the match to TRBD2 covers 9 bases. This CDR3 contains 12 residues. CDR1 NNHDY and CDR2 SYVADS come from the germline V gene. The CDR3 loop is CASRDWAYEQYF. The DNA read from the CDR3 is TGTGCCAGTCGGGACTGGGCTTAT.

The sample holds a few counts of this clone. The genes are named according to mouse. Read data end 4 residues before the CDR3 end; the end is taken from the germline J gene. V is TRBV13-1 and J is TRBJ2-1, with a weak D call TRBD2 (7 bases). This CDR3 is built from 16 residues. The V gene's germline CDR1 is NSHNY and CDR2 SYGAGN. Deletions cut 0 bases from V and 0 bases from J, with 10 bases between. CDR3: CASSDEGGSNYAEQFF. The CDR3 DNA, read in part, is TGTGCCAGCAGTGATGAGGGGGGGTCTAACTATGCT.

This clone was recorded at least ten times. Gene names denote mouse genes. The CDR3 loop is CASRKGDDYTF. The sequenced part of the CDR3 DNA is TGTGCCAGCAGAAAGGGTGAC. The V gene is TRBV13-3, the J gene TRBJ1-2, with D uncertain. The CDR3 end is not reached by the read, which stops 4 residues before it; the germline J gene fills it in. The CDR3 totals 11 residues. Germline values: CDR1 NNHDY, CDR2 SYVADS.

In this sample, this clone turned up a few times. The gene names here belong to mouse. Read sequence stops 4 residues before the CDR3 end, and the germline J gene provides the missing end. The chain carries TRBV13-2 and TRBJ2-7; 11 bases match TRBD2. Germline CDR1 and CDR2: NNHNN and SYGAGS (reference sequence). This CDR3 region has 12 residues. The part of the CDR3 DNA that was read is TGTGCCAGCGGGGGACTGGGGGAT. Its protein is CASGGLGD. The complete CDR3 protein is CASGGLGDEQYF.